These 4 T cell receptor beta chains came from one sample sequenced in a study of blood T cells in healthy people across ages. A J-beta primer mix and a sample-barcoded 5' primer were used in a second PCR of about 7 to 12 cycles. TCRdb re-analysed the 5' RACE reads in MiXCR, keeping a single row per CDR3 protein. The data hold over 950,000 distinct CDR3 sequences, with just over 50% observed a single time. The sample consisted of blood. These TCRs come from a woman aged 55-70 years in good health.

The chain couples TRBV6-5 to TRBJ2-7; 10 bases are shared with TRBD1. The length of the CDR3 is 16 residues. Germline loops: CDR1 MNHEY, CDR2 SVGAGI. The trim removed 6 bases at V and 4 bases at J, leaving 12 bases unmatched. For the CDR3, the DNA is TGTGCCAGCAGCCCCTCAAGCCGGGACAGGGGATACGAGCAGTACTTC. It codes for CASSPSSRDRGYEQYF.

This clonotype was recorded once. The chain carries TRBV4-2 and TRBJ2-5; TRBD1 or TRBD2 may be the D gene (5 bases each). TRBJ2-1 explains the end of the DNA better; the J call may be wrong. From germline, CDR1 is LGHNA and CDR2 YNFKEQ. This CDR3 region has 15 residues. DNA of the CDR3: TGTGCCAGCAGCCAAGAAGACGGGGACCAAGAGACCCAGTTCTTC. Protein: CASSQEDGDQETQFF.

The rearrangement links TRBV2 to TRBJ2-7; 9 bases fit TRBD1. V was clipped by 6 bases and J by 4 bases; unmatched bases: 7. The CDR3 loop spans 14 amino acids. Looked up from germline, CDR1 is SNHLY and CDR2 is FYNNEI. CDR3 nucleotides: TGTGCCAGCAGCCCTTTGACAGGGGGGTACGAGCAGTACTTC. This encodes CASSPLTGGYEQYF.

The chain joins TRBV9 to TRBJ2-7; D not certain. The CDR3 sequence is 13 residues long. Trimming pared 0 bases from V and 7 bases from J, leaving 11 bases between. Germline V gene data show CDR1 as SGDLS and CDR2 as YYNGEE. CDR3 sequence reads: CASSVGENYEQYF. In DNA form, the CDR3 reads TGTGCCAGCAGCGTAGGAGAAAACTATGAGCAGTACTTC.